This is a list of T cell receptor beta chains from one sample in a study of CD8 T cells in ankylosing spondylitis. TCRdb passed the 5' RACE reads through MiXCR, listing each CDR3 protein once. The sample shows hundreds of thousands of distinct CDR3 sequences, roughly 12% of them seen only once. Sequenced input: blood, either unsorted or a sorted T cell fraction (not recorded which). These receptors all stem from a male donor with ankylosing spondylitis. Each CDR3 is given with its conserved first and last residue. The D gene is left open where the match is weak. A clone size is listed for some rows: how often the clone was seen (once, few, many), or a class if it is expanded.

TRBV12-3/TRBV12-4	13	few	TRBJ1-6	-	CASTLTVNSPLHF	TGTGCCAGCACCCTGACAGTAAATTCACCCCTCCACTTT
TRBV6-2/TRBV6-3	16	few	TRBJ1-1	-	CASSRQGVSMNTEAFF	TGTGCCAGCAGTCGTCAGGGAGTCAGCATGAACACTGAAGCTTTCTTT
TRBV7-2	12	-	TRBJ2-7	TRBD1	CASSSGQGGQYF	TGTGCCAGCAGCTCGGGACAGGGCGGGCAGTACTTC
TRBV11-2	16	-	TRBJ2-1	-	CASSHIPGGPNNEQFF	TGTGCCAGCAGCCACATCCCCGGCGGACCGAACAATGAGCAGTTCTTC
TRBV11-2	12	-	TRBJ1-2	-	CASTDVSYGYTF	TGTGCCAGCACCGACGTATCCTATGGCTACACCTTC
TRBV7-2	14	-	TRBJ1-1	-	CASSLIGGSMEAFF	TGTGCCAGCAGCTTAATAGGAGGGAGTATGGAAGCTTTCTTT
TRBV7-3	13	few	TRBJ2-7	-	CASSLNTGYEQYF	TGTGCCAGCAGCTTAAATACGGGCTACGAGCAGTACTTC
TRBV20-1	17	few	TRBJ2-4	-	CSARRVSITLAKNIQYF	TGCAGTGCTAGGCGGGTTTCGATAACGCTAGCCAAAAACATTCAGTACTTC
TRBV5-1	17	many	TRBJ2-3	-	CASSLAGGAPIQDTQYF	TGCGCCAGCAGCTTGGCCGGCGGTGCGCCCATTCAAGATACGCAGTATTTT
TRBV7-9	15	few	TRBJ2-1	-	CASSFVSGTYNEQFF	TGTGCCAGCAGTTTCGTGTCCGGGACCTACAATGAGCAGTTCTTC
TRBV15	15	many	TRBJ1-1	-	CATSLRYDSGTEAFF	TGTGCCACCAGCTTACGATATGATAGTGGCACTGAAGCTTTCTTT
TRBV2	14	-	TRBJ1-5	-	CASSGQHSNQPQHF	TGTGCCAGCTCTGGACAGCATAGCAATCAGCCCCAGCATTTT
TRBV20-1	13	many	TRBJ1-1	-	CSAPSRLNTEAFF	TGCAGTGCCCCGAGTCGTTTGAACACTGAAGCTTTCTTT
TRBV20-1	13	many	TRBJ1-2	TRBD1	CSAPGGVGYGYTF	TGCAGTGCCCCAGGGGGGGTTGGCTATGGCTACACCTTC
TRBV18	14	few	TRBJ1-2	TRBD1	CASSPGTVSNGYTF	TGTGCCAGCTCACCAGGGACAGTTTCTAATGGCTACACCTTC
TRBV12-3/TRBV12-4	14	few	TRBJ2-7	-	CASSPRDRGSEQYF	TGTGCCAGCAGCCCCCGGGACCGGGGTTCCGAGCAGTACTTC
TRBV21-1	15	-	TRBJ1-1	-	CASSKVDRGVAEAFF	TGTGCCAGCAGCAAAGTTGACAGGGGGGTGGCTGAAGCTTTCTTT
TRBV24-1	14	-	TRBJ2-3	-	CATRQGQREDTQYF	TGTGCCACCAGACAGGGACAACGTGAAGATACGCAGTATTTT
TRBV7-2	12	-	TRBJ2-1	-	CASSLNRYEQFF	TGTGCCAGCAGCTTAAACCGCTATGAGCAGTTCTTC
TRBV7-3	15	-	TRBJ2-3	-	CASSPTLYRTDTQYF	TGTGCCAGCAGCCCCACACTATACCGCACAGATACGCAGTATTTT
TRBV7-2	14	many	TRBJ2-5	-	CASSLLRALGTQYF	TGTGCCAGCAGCTTACTACGGGCCCTCGGGACCCAGTACTTC
TRBV7-2	12	many	TRBJ1-1	-	CASSSRNTEAFF	TGTGCCAGCAGCTCTCGGAACACTGAAGCTTTCTTT
TRBV11-2	18	few	TRBJ1-6	TRBD1	CASSLSRGWGQYNSPLHF	TGTGCCAGCAGCTTATCACGGGGGTGGGGACAGTATAATTCACCCCTCCACTTT
TRBV4-3	14	few	TRBJ1-4	-	CASSQGSFGEKLFF	TGCGCCAGCAGCCAAGGTAGCTTCGGTGAAAAACTGTTTTTT
TRBV5-5	16	many	TRBJ1-5	-	CASSLKEGIVNQPQHF	TGTGCCAGCAGCTTGAAAGAGGGTATAGTCAATCAGCCCCAGCATTTT
TRBV11-3	14	-	TRBJ1-6	-	CASSLEGSNSPLHF	TGTGCCAGCAGCCTCGAGGGGAGTAATTCACCCCTCCACTTT
TRBV4-2	17	few	TRBJ1-6	TRBD1	CASSHLGDRGINSPLHF	TGTGCCAGCAGCCACCTTGGGGACAGGGGTATTAATTCACCCCTCCACTTT
TRBV7-2	15	-	TRBJ2-7	TRBD2	CASSLSAGDSYEQYF	TGTGCCAGCAGCTTATCGGCGGGGGACTCCTACGAGCAGTACTTC
TRBV7-2	16	-	TRBJ2-1	TRBD2	CASSSEAGVWYNEQFF	TGTGCCAGCAGCTCTGAGGCGGGAGTGTGGTACAATGAGCAGTTCTTC
TRBV11-2	17	many	TRBJ1-6	-	CASSYVPGVPYNSPLHF	TGTGCCAGCAGCTACGTCCCCGGCGTTCCCTATAATTCACCCCTCCACTTT
TRBV20-1	12	many	TRBJ1-1	-	CSARPPHAEAFF	TGCAGTGCCCGGCCCCCTCACGCTGAAGCTTTCTTT
TRBV27	15	few	TRBJ2-1	TRBD1	CASSSGGIWGNEQFF	TGTGCCAGCAGTTCAGGGGGCATCTGGGGCAATGAGCAGTTCTTC
TRBV4-2	16	-	TRBJ1-5	TRBD1	CASSQDVFAGGEPQHF	TGTGCCAGCAGCCAAGATGTTTTTGCAGGGGGGGAGCCCCAGCATTTT
TRBV7-8	14	many	TRBJ2-7	-	CASSTDTITYEQYF	TGTGCCAGCAGCACAGACACCATTACCTACGAGCAGTACTTC
TRBV20-1	14	few	TRBJ1-1	-	CSASLFGVDTEAFF	TGCAGTGCTAGTTTGTTCGGGGTTGACACTGAAGCTTTCTTT
TRBV12-3/TRBV12-4	13	-	TRBJ1-2	-	CASSAGPLNSYTF	TGTGCCAGCAGTGCCGGACCGCTAAACTCCTACACCTTC
TRBV4-2	13	few	TRBJ2-1	-	CASSQEGDNEQFF	TGTGCCAGCAGCCAAGAAGGGGACAATGAGCAGTTCTTC
TRBV28	11	-	TRBJ2-7	-	CASSFEGVQYF	TGTGCCAGCAGTTTTGAGGGAGTACAGTACTTC
TRBV27	15	-	TRBJ2-3	TRBD2	CASSFYGGSDAAQYF	TGTGCCAGCAGTTTTTACGGCGGGAGTGACGCGGCGCAGTATTTT
TRBV7-2	14	-	TRBJ1-2	-	CASSLGYRDYGYTF	TGTGCCAGCAGCTTAGGGTACAGGGACTATGGCTACACCTTC
TRBV28	15	few	TRBJ1-4	-	CASSLPGARGAKLFF	TGTGCCAGCAGTCTCCCCGGGGCACGAGGGGCAAAACTGTTTTTT
TRBV7-2	14	few	TRBJ2-5	-	CASSLLGSVETQYF	TGTGCCAGCAGCTTACTAGGGTCCGTTGAGACCCAGTACTTC
TRBV20-1	15	many	TRBJ2-2	TRBD2	CSAPRLAANTGELFF	TGCAGTGCCCCGAGACTAGCGGCTAACACCGGGGAGCTGTTTTTT
TRBV20-1	15	few	TRBJ2-5	TRBD1	CSAKDGQGVEETQYF	TGCAGTGCCAAGGATGGTCAGGGGGTCGAGGAGACCCAGTACTTC
TRBV7-2	15	few	TRBJ2-7	-	CASSARAPEPYEQYF	TGTGCCAGCAGCGCACGGGCCCCAGAGCCCTACGAGCAGTACTTC
TRBV5-1	13	few	TRBJ2-5	-	CASSVGPGETQYF	TGCGCCAGCAGCGTGGGGCCGGGAGAGACCCAGTACTTC
TRBV10-3	15	many	TRBJ2-7	-	CAISVLFKGVYEQYF	TGTGCCATCAGTGTCCTCTTTAAGGGGGTCTACGAGCAGTACTTC
TRBV6-1	11	many	TRBJ2-3	-	CASRQGDTQYF	TGTGCCAGCAGACAGGGAGATACGCAGTATTTT